Following are 5 T cell receptor beta chains from one sample sequenced in a study of blood T cell repertoires in COVID-19. Method: immunoSEQ multiplex PCR; TCRdb's copy keeps in-frame clones and lacks some. The data show roughly 65,000 clones, approximately 86% seen once. The source material was peripheral blood. These receptors were taken from a woman in her fifties or sixties with acute or convalescent COVID-19.

This clone was seen a single time. The chain couples TRBV9 to TRBJ2-2; a possible D gene is TRBD1 (5 bases). Trimming removed 1 base at V and 6 bases at J, with 16 bases between. There are 16 residues in the CDR3. CDR1 is SGDLS, CDR2 YYNGEE, per germline. The CDR3 nucleotides are TGTGCCAGCAGCGTAATCCAGGCAGGGAAAGCCGGGGAGCTGTTTTTT. This codes for CASSVIQAGKAGELFF.

This clone was detected only once. The chain carries TRBV28 and TRBJ2-6; a weak D match, TRBD2 (5 bases). The V end lost 6 bases, the J end lost 2 bases, and 14 bases lay between the germline ends. This CDR3 contains 16 residues. CDR1 MDHEN and CDR2 SYDVKM come from the germline V gene. CDR3 protein: CASRSRGGTGANVLTF. CDR3 DNA sequence: TGTGCCAGCAGATCCCGGGGTGGGACTGGGGCCAACGTCCTGACTTTC.

This chain joins TRBV2 and TRBJ2-3; tentatively, D is TRBD2 (5 bases). Per the germline V gene, CDR1 is SNHLY and CDR2 is FYNNEI. CDR3 length: 14 amino acids. The V end lost 4 bases, the J end lost 1 base, and 9 bases lay between the germline ends. This CDR3 reads CASSVVGGTDTQYF. The DNA of the CDR3 is TGTGCCAGCAGTGTAGTCGGGGGCACAGATACGCAGTATTTT. The full variable domain, its missing parts supplied by reference TRBV2 and TRBJ2-3, is EPEVTQTPSHQVTQMGQEVILRCVPISNHLYFYWYRQILGQKVEFLVSFYNNEISEKSEIFDDQFSVERPDGSNFTLKIRSTKLEDSAMYFCASSVVGGTDTQYFGPGTRLTVL.

This chain joins TRBV19 and TRBJ2-2, with a tentative D call TRBD2 (6 bases). This CDR3 has 14 amino acids. Germline assignment: CDR1 LNHDA and CDR2 SQIVND (reference sequence). V lost 7 bases and J 3 bases, leaving 12 bases between the germline ends. The CDR3 nucleotides are TGTGCCAGTACATACGGCGGGGACACCGGGGAGCTGTTTTTT. Translating it yields CASTYGGDTGELFF.

The chain uses TRBV27 and TRBJ2-3; D is perhaps TRBD2 (6 bases). CDR1 and CDR2 from the germline V gene are MNHEY and SMNVEV (reference sequence). The CDR3 sequence is 14 residues long. Trimming took 6 bases from V and 0 from J, leaving 10 bases between them. The chain's CDR3 is CASRPGTSTDTQYF. The DNA for the CDR3 is TGTGCCAGCAGACCGGGGACTAGCACAGATACGCAGTATTTT.